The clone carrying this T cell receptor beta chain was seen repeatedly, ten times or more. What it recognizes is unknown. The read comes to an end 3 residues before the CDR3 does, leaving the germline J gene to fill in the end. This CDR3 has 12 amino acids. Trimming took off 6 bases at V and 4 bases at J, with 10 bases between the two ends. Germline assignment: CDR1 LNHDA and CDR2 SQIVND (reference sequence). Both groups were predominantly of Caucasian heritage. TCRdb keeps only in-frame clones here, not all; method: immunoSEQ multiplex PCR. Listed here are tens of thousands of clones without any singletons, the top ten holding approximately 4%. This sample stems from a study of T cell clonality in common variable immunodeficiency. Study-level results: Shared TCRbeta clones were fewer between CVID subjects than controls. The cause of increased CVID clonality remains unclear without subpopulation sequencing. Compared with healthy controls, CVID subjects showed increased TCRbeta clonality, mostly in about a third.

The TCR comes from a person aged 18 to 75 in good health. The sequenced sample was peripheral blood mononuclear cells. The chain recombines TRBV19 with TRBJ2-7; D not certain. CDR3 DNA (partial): TGTGCCAGTAGCCCCGGCGGATACGAG. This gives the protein CASSPGGYE. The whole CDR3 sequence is CASSPGGYEQYF.